This record covers a single T cell receptor beta chain. The source of the sample is a study of T cell responses to AZD1222 COVID-19 vaccine. Germline values: CDR1 SGHTA, CDR2 FQGNSA. V shed 1 base, J shed 2 bases, and the junction held 7 bases outside the gene matches. The CDR3 extends over 18 amino acids. Here immunoSEQ multiplex PCR was the method, and the copy in TCRdb shows in-frame clones only, minus some. The data show some 280,000 clones, approximately 94% seen once. The V and J genes are TRBV7-2 and TRBJ2-5; TRBD2 matches at 13 bases. This TCR came from an adult who received the AZD1222 COVID-19 vaccine. Specimen: peripheral blood, collected 28 days after the second AZD1222 dose. The DNA for the CDR3 is TGTGCCAGCAGCTTAGGCCTAGGACTAGCGGGAGTACAAGAGACCCAGTACTTC. This translates into CASSLGLGLAGVQETQYF.